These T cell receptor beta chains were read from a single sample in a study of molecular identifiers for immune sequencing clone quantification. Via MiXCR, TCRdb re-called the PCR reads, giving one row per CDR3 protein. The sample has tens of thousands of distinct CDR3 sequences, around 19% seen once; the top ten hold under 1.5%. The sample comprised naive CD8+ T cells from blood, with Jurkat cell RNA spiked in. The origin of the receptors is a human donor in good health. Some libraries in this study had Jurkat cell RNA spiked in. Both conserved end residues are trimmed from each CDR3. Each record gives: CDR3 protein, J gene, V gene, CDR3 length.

ATSDLSGTGSYNEQF | TRBJ2-1 | TRBV24-1 | 15
ASSWGAKNIQY | TRBJ2-4 | TRBV5-6 | 11
ASSAGTVLQETQY | TRBJ2-5 | TRBV5-6 | 13
DSSYSGSGEQY | TRBJ2-7 | TRBV6-5 | 11
AWEGTGGPGELF | TRBJ2-2 | TRBV30 | 12
ASSSQDRDGYGYT | TRBJ1-2 | TRBV7-6 | 13
ASSFRHSGRGHQETQY | TRBJ2-5 | TRBV28 | 16
ASSPDRQEQY | TRBJ2-7 | TRBV6-5 | 10
ASSQARTAYSYEQY | TRBJ2-7 | TRBV4-2 | 14
ASPRPTGDSGANVLT | TRBJ2-6 | TRBV7-9 | 15
ASSLGMGLDYSTGELF | TRBJ2-2 | TRBV11-2 | 16
ASSQQRESYNSPLH | TRBJ1-6 | TRBV3-1 | 14
ASTRRGQGAEGYT | TRBJ1-2 | TRBV30 | 13
ASSLGHLGEAF | TRBJ2-1 | TRBV27 | 11
ASSLGPISYGYT | TRBJ1-2 | TRBV7-9 | 12
ASQLTGTENSNQPQH | TRBJ1-5 | TRBV19 | 15
ASSQGLAGIYEQY | TRBJ2-7 | TRBV4-3 | 13
ASSQIGGRTTYEQY | TRBJ2-7 | TRBV23-1 | 14
ASSARGELF | TRBJ2-2 | TRBV13 | 9
ASSQIASSYEQY | TRBJ2-7 | TRBV4-3 | 12
ASSYTGLEGDTQY | TRBJ2-3 | TRBV6-5 | 13
ASSPPATGWAGELF | TRBJ2-2 | TRBV7-9 | 14
ASSPQQGGDSNEQY | TRBJ2-7 | TRBV28 | 14
SVENWDRDRRYEQY | TRBJ2-7 | TRBV29-1 | 14
ASSRVRDYGYT | TRBJ1-2 | TRBV4-1 | 11
AISDDIRPSGTKNIQY | TRBJ2-4 | TRBV10-3 | 16
SARSGTTYEQY | TRBJ2-7 | TRBV20-1 | 11
ASSSISGPRNGNEQF | TRBJ2-1 | TRBV7-3 | 15
ASNLLAGGYEQY | TRBJ2-7 | TRBV6-6 | 12
ASSLERSKGQPQH | TRBJ1-5 | TRBV7-7 | 13
AWSGGREKLF | TRBJ1-4 | TRBV30 | 10
ASSEDCRQGPNNEQF | TRBJ2-1 | TRBV6-1 | 15
ASSLSGRVEQY | TRBJ2-7 | TRBV11-3 | 11
ASSLTGNPTGELF | TRBJ2-2 | TRBV7-3 | 13
ASSSEQGGDNEQF | TRBJ2-1 | TRBV7-9 | 13
ASSQRGTEAF | TRBJ1-1 | TRBV3-1 | 10
ASSRTGLRGDTQY | TRBJ2-3 | TRBV14 | 13
ASSLLSGGPTYEQY | TRBJ2-7 | TRBV28 | 14
ASSLAAGGPLNEQF | TRBJ2-1 | TRBV11-2 | 14
ASSVTPSDTQY | TRBJ2-3 | TRBV9 | 11
ASSGTSGRIYEQY | TRBJ2-7 | TRBV5-6 | 13
ASSLTRTGDTEAF | TRBJ1-1 | TRBV13 | 13
ASSQDRGGGLSTDTQY | TRBJ2-3 | TRBV3-1 | 16
ATSRISDTQY | TRBJ2-3 | TRBV15 | 10
ASSPGTGTEAF | TRBJ1-1 | TRBV14 | 11